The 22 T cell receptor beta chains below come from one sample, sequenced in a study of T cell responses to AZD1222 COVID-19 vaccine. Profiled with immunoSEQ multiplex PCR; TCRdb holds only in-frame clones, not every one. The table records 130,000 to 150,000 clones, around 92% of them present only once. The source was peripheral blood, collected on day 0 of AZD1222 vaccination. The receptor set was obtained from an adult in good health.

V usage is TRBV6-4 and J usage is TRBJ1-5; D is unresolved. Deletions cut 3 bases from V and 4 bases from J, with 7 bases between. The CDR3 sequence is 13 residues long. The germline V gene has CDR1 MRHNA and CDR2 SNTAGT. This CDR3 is CASSENGNQPQHF. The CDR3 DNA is TGTGCCAGCAGTGAAAATGGGAATCAGCCCCAGCATTTT.

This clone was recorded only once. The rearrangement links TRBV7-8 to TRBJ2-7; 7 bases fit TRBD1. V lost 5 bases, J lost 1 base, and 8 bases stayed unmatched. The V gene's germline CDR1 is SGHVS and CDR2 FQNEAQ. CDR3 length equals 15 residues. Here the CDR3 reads CASSPDRVSSYEQYF. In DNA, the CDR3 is TGTGCCAGCAGCCCTGACAGGGTTAGTTCCTACGAGCAGTACTTC. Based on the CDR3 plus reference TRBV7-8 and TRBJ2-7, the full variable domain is GAGVSQSPRYKVAKRGQDVALRCDPISGHVSLFWYQQALGQGPEFLTYFQNEAQLDKSGLPSDRFFAERPEGSVSTLKIQRTQQEDSAVYLCASSPDRVSSYEQYFGPGTRLTVT.

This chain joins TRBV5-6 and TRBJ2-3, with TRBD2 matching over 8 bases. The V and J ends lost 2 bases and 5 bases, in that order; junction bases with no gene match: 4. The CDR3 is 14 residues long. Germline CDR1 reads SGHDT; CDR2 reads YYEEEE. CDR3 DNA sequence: TGTGCCAGCAGCTTCCCTAGCGGGTTAGATACGCAGTATTTT. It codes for CASSFPSGLDTQYF.

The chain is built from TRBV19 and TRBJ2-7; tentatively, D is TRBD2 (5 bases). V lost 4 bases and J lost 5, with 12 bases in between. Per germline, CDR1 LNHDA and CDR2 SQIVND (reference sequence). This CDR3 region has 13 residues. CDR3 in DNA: TGTGCCAGTAGTACCTCGGGGAACAACGAGCAGTACTTC. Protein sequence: CASSTSGNNEQYF.

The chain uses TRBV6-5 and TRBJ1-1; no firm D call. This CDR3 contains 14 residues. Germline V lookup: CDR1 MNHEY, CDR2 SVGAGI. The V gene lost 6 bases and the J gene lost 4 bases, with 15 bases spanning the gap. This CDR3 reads CASREEGWGTEAFF. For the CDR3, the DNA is TGTGCCAGCAGGGAGGAGGGATGGGGCACTGAAGCTTTCTTT.

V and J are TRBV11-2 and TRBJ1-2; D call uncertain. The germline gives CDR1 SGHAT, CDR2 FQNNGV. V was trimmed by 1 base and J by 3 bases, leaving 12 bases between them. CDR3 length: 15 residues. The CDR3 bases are TGTGCCAGCAGCTTAGTAAGAGGAGTCCACTATGGCTACACCTTC. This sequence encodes CASSLVRGVHYGYTF.

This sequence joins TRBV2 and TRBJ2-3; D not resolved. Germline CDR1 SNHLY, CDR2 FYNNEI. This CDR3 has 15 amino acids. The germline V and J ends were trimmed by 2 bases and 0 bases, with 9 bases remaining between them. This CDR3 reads CASSEMPASTDTQYF. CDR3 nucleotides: TGTGCCAGCAGTGAAATGCCGGCGAGCACAGATACGCAGTATTTT.

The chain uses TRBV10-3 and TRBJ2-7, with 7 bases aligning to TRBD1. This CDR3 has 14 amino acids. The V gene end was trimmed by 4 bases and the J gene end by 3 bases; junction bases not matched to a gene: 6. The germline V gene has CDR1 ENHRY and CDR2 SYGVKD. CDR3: CAISVRQGVYEQYF. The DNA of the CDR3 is TGTGCCATCAGTGTCCGCCAGGGGGTCTACGAGCAGTACTTC.

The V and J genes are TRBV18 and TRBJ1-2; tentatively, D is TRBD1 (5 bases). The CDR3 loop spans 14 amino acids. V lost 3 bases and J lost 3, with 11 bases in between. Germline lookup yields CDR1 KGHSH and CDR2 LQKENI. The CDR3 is CASSPRVTDYGYTF. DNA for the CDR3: TGTGCCAGCTCACCCAGGGTAACGGACTATGGCTACACCTTC.

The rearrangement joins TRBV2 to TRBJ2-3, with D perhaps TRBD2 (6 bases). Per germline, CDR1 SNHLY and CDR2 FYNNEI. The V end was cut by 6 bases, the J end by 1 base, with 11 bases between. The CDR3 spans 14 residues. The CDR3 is CASRRTGGTDTQYF. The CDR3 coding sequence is TGTGCCAGCAGACGGACGGGGGGCACAGATACGCAGTATTTT. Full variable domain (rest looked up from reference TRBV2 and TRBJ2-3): EPEVTQTPSHQVTQMGQEVILRCVPISNHLYFYWYRQILGQKVEFLVSFYNNEISEKSEIFDDQFSVERPDGSNFTLKIRSTKLEDSAMYFCASRRTGGTDTQYFGPGTRLTVL.

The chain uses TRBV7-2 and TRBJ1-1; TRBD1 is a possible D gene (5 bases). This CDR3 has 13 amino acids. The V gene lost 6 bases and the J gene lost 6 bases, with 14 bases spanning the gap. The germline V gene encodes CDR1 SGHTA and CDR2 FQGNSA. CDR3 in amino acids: CASSRTPGAEAFF. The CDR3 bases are TGTGCCAGCAGTAGGACACCCGGAGCTGAAGCTTTCTTT.

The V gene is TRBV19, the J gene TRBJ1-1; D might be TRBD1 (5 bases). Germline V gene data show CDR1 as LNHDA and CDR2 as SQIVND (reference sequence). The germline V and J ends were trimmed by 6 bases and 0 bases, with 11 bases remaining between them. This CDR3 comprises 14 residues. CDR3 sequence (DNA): TGTGCCAGTAGCCCGGGGGGGGTGAACACTGAAGCTTTCTTT. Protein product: CASSPGGVNTEAFF.

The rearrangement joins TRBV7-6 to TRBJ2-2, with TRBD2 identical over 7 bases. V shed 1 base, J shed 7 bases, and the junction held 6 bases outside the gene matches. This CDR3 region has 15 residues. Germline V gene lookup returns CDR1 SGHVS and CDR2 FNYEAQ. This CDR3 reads CASSLVPREGGELFF. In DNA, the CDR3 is TGTGCCAGCAGCTTAGTGCCCAGGGAGGGCGGGGAGCTGTTTTTT.

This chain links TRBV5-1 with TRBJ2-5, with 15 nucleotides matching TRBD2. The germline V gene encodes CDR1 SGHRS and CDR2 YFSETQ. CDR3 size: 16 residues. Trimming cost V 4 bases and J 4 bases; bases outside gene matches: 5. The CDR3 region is CASSNGLAGGRETQYF. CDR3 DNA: TGCGCCAGCAGCAATGGACTAGCGGGGGGGCGAGAGACCCAGTACTTC.

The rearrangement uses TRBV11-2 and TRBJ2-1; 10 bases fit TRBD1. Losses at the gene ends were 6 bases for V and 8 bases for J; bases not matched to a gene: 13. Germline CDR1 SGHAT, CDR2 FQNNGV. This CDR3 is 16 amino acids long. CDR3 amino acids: CASSPYIGTGVDEQFF. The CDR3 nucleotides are TGTGCCAGCAGTCCCTACATCGGGACAGGGGTGGATGAGCAGTTCTTC.

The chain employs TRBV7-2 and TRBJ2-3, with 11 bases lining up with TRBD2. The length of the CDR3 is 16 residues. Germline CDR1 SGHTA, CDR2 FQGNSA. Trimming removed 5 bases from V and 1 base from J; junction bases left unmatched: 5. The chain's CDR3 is CASSALAGVGTDTQYF. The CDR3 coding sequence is TGTGCCAGCAGCGCACTAGCGGGGGTGGGCACAGATACGCAGTATTTT.

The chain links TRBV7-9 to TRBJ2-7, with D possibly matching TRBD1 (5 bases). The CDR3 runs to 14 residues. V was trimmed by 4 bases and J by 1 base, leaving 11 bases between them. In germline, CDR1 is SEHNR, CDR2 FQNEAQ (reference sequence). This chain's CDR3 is CASSSKQASYEQYF. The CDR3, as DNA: TGTGCCAGCAGCTCAAAACAGGCTTCCTACGAGCAGTACTTC.

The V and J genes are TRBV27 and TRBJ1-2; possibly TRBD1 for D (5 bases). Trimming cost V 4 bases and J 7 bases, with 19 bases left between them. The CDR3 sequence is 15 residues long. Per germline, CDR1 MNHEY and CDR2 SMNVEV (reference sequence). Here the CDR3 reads CASSSRGEGTGGYTF. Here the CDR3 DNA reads TGTGCCAGCAGTTCTAGAGGGGAGGGGACGGGTGGCTACACCTTC.

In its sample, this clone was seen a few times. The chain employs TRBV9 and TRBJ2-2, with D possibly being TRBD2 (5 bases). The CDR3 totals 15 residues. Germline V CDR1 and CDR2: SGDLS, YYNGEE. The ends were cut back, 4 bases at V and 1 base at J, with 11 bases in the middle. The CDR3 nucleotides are TGTGCCAGCAGCTTATACGGAGGGAACACCGGGGAGCTGTTTTTT. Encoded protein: CASSLYGGNTGELFF.

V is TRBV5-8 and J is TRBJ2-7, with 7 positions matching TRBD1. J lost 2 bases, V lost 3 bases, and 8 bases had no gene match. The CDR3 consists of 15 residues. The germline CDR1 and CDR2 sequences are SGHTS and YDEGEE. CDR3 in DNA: TGTGCCAGCAGCTCGGACAGGAAAGGCCCCTACGAGCAGTACTTC. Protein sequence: CASSSDRKGPYEQYF.

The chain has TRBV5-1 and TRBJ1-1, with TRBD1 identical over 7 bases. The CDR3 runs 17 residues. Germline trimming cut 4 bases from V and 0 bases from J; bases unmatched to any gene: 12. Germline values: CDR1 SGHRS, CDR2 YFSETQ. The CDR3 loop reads CASSDNRGLIMNTEAFF. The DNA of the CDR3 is TGCGCCAGCAGCGATAACAGGGGCCTGATCATGAACACTGAAGCTTTCTTT.

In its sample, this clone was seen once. CDR3 nucleotides: TGTGCCAGCAGCTTAAGCGGGCCGTTCAATCAGCCCCAGCATTTT. Amino acid sequence: CASSLSGPFNQPQHF. V is TRBV7-2 and J is TRBJ1-5, with unresolved D. The CDR3 extends over 15 amino acids. Per the germline V gene, CDR1 is SGHTA and CDR2 is FQGNSA. The germline V and J ends were trimmed by 2 bases and 3 bases, with 11 bases remaining between them.